This TCR beta chain originates from a study of T cells after yellow fever vaccination. Study summary: Where fractions had low cell numbers, libraries were prepared from them with the SMART-Seq v4 Ultra Low Input RNA kit. Study-level findings and limits: Primary-vaccination clones mostly resurfaced post-booster (more than 95% CD4, roughly 90% CD8).

CDR1 and CDR2 from the germline V gene are SEHNR and FQNEAQ (reference sequence). The CDR3 totals 12 residues. V gave up 6 bases and J gave up 6 bases, with 11 bases separating them. This clonotype has more than one count but fewer than ten. Its antigen is undetermined. TCRdb fed the 5' RACE reads into MiXCR, producing one record per CDR3 protein. The sample includes about 240,000 distinct CDR3 sequences, 6.9% seen only once; the top ten take around 0.9%. This receptor was identified in a man aged 25 to 40 who received the YFV17D yellow fever vaccine. This chain uses TRBV7-9 with TRBJ1-1; no reliable D call. This specimen consisted of CD4+ T cells sorted from PBMCs, obtained 15 days after the yellow fever booster vaccination. The CDR3 DNA reads as TGTGCCAGCAGTTCACAAGGCGCTGAAGCTTTCTTT. It codes for CASSSQGAEAFF. Drawing the rest from reference TRBV7-9 and TRBJ1-1, the complete variable domain is DTGVSQNPRHKITKRGQNVTFRCDPISEHNRLYWYRQTLGQGPEFLTYFQNEAQLEKSRLLSDRFSAERPKGSFSTLEIQRTEQGDSAMYLCASSSQGAEAFFGQGTRLTVV.